The source of this TCR beta chain is a study of T cell repertoires in cytomegalovirus infection. Overall study context: Public TCR beta signatures marked donors with CMV infection and the matching HLA.

This clonotype was observed a few times. Antigen specificity is unknown. Overall study findings and caveats: Individuals carrying CMV plus the relevant HLA were identified by cumulative frequency of public TCR beta families. The response measured ex vivo was dominated by TCR beta clonotypes (HLA-C-restricted and CMV-specific).

TCRdb called the reads again in MiXCR, with one record for every CDR3 protein. This table holds 150,000 to 200,000 distinct CDR3 sequences, about 30% found once. Source material: PBMCs. The sequence came from a human donor in good health (CMV status not recorded). Some clones in this sample may be carry-over from other donors' samples.

This CDR3 reads CASSSTNNEQFF. DNA for the CDR3: TGTGCCAGCAGCTCGACCAACAATGAGCAGTTCTTC. This chain links TRBV7-8 with TRBJ2-1; D is unresolved. V shed 4 bases and J shed 5 bases, with 6 bases lying between them. CDR3 length: 12 amino acids. Germline assignment: CDR1 SGHVS and CDR2 FQNEAQ.